Listed here are 11 T cell receptor beta chains from one sample, sequenced in a study of shared clonotypes between healthy human individuals. Only in-frame clones appear in the TCRdb table, and some are missing; sequencing was by immunoSEQ multiplex PCR. The sample consists of 2 million to 2.5 million clones, just over 90% of them appearing once. The sample comprised naive CD4+ T cells from PBMCs. Subset: CD45RA+ positively selected. The source of these receptors is a man between 18 and 35 years old in good health. Some clones in this sample may be carry-over from other donors' samples.

The chain uses TRBV25-1 and TRBJ2-7; no reliable D call. Per germline, CDR1 MGHDK and CDR2 SYGVNS. The V and J ends lost 3 bases and 0 bases respectively, with 6 bases between them. The length of the CDR3 is 13 residues. In DNA, the CDR3 is TGTGCCAGCAGTGACGCCGGCTCCTACGAGCAGTACTTC. It is translated as CASSDAGSYEQYF.

The gene calls are TRBV25-1 and TRBJ1-1; the match to TRBD1 covers 9 bases. V shed 4 bases, J shed 5 bases, and the junction held 5 bases outside the gene matches. This CDR3 is built from 14 residues. CDR1 and CDR2 (germline): MGHDK, SYGVNS. DNA of the CDR3: TGTGCCAGCAGTGCCGACAGGGGGTGGACTGAAGCTTTCTTT. Translating it yields CASSADRGWTEAFF.

V and J are TRBV28 and TRBJ2-7, with TRBD2 matching over 8 bases. Germline-derived CDR1 and CDR2 are MDHEN and SYDVKM. The CDR3 is made up of 15 amino acids. Trimming took 5 bases from V and 4 from J; bases not matched to a gene: 10. This CDR3 reads CASSPGGGRYYEQYF. CDR3 nucleotides: TGTGCCAGCAGTCCTGGTGGCGGGAGGTATTACGAGCAGTACTTC.

This chain links TRBV27 with TRBJ2-2; D unresolved. The CDR3 is 14 residues long. Germline values: CDR1 MNHEY, CDR2 SMNVEV (reference sequence). V was pared by 4 bases and J by 6 bases, with 12 bases between. In DNA form, the CDR3 reads TGTGCCAGCAGTTCCCTATTTCAGGCCGGGGAGCTGTTTTTT. This sequence encodes CASSSLFQAGELFF.

The CDR3 spells CASSLSPGPAYEQYF. In nucleotides, the CDR3 is TGTGCCAGCAGCTTATCACCGGGACCTGCCTACGAGCAGTACTTC. The chain is built from TRBV7-3 and TRBJ2-7; tentatively, D is TRBD1 or TRBD2 (5 bases each). Trimming took off 2 bases at V and 2 bases at J, with 13 bases between the two ends. This CDR3 has 15 amino acids. Germline assignment: CDR1 SGHTA and CDR2 FQGTGA.

As concerns this clone: Additional DNA sequences in this sample encode the identical CDR3. The V call is TRBV5-1, the J call TRBJ2-7, with a possible D match to TRBD1 (6 bases). Germline values: CDR1 SGHRS, CDR2 YFSETQ. V gave up 2 bases and J gave up 3 bases, with 9 bases separating them. CDR3 length equals 13 residues. CDR3 nucleotide sequence: TGCGCCAGCAGCTTAATACAGGGCTACGAGCAGTACTTC. The encoded protein is CASSLIQGYEQYF.

The sample holds one count of this clone. The V gene is TRBV7-2, the J gene TRBJ2-7; TRBD2 agrees at 10 bases. Germline-derived CDR1 and CDR2 are SGHTA and FQGNSA. V lost 0 bases and J lost 2; bases outside the gene matches: 7. The CDR3 covers 17 residues. The CDR3 sequence: CASSLAGASGSPYEQYF. Here the CDR3 DNA reads TGTGCCAGCAGCTTAGCGGGGGCTAGCGGGAGTCCCTACGAGCAGTACTTC.

In the case of this clone: The sample holds other DNA sequences that translate to the same CDR3. The CDR3 region has the DNA TGCGCCAGCAGCTTGGCGGCAGGGTACACCGGGGAGCTGTTTTTT. Amino acids: CASSLAAGYTGELFF. The V call is TRBV5-1, the J call TRBJ2-2, with D possibly matching TRBD1 (5 bases). The V end lost 0 bases, the J end lost 3 bases, and 9 bases lay between the germline ends. The CDR3 has 15 residues. The germline V gene has CDR1 SGHRS and CDR2 YFSETQ.

This clone showed up just once. The CDR3 loop reads CASSPPLGYRNEQFF. In DNA form, the CDR3 reads TGCGCCAGCAGCCCTCCCCTGGGCTACCGTAATGAGCAGTTCTTC. The J gene is TRBJ2-1, the V gene TRBV5-1; D is unclear. This CDR3 is 15 amino acids long. V lost 4 bases, J lost 7 bases, and 18 bases lay in between. CDR1 and CDR2 from the germline V gene are SGHRS and YFSETQ.

This sequence joins TRBV4-3 and TRBJ2-1, with 10 bases identical to TRBD2. The CDR3 covers 17 residues. The germline gives CDR1 LGHNA, CDR2 YSLEER. With 3 bases clipped from V and 5 bases from J, the junction kept 10 bases outside the gene matches. The CDR3 coding sequence is TGCGCCAGCAGCCATGGTACGACTAGCGGGCGTCACAATGAGCAGTTCTTC. Encoded protein: CASSHGTTSGRHNEQFF.

In regard to this clone: The identical CDR3 is also encoded by other nucleotide sequences in the sample. The rearrangement links TRBV2 to TRBJ2-1; 7 bases fit TRBD1. CDR1 and CDR2 from the germline V gene are SNHLY and FYNNEI. The CDR3 is made up of 13 amino acids. V lost 4 bases, J lost 3 bases, and 0 bases stayed unmatched. The CDR3 DNA follows: TGTGCCAGCAGTGGACAGGGCTACAATGAGCAGTTCTTC. It translates to CASSGQGYNEQFF.